One and the same sample provided the 25 T cell receptor beta chains below, sequenced in a study of shared clonotypes between healthy human individuals. Generated by immunoSEQ multiplex PCR, the TCRdb table keeps only in-frame clones and is missing some. Among about 230,000 clones listed, 65% to 70% were seen once. Sequencing was carried out using memory CD4+ T cells sorted from blood. The subset: CD45RA-negative fraction. The receptors stem from a man aged 25-40 years in good health.

The rearrangement links TRBV28 to TRBJ2-1; 8 positions match TRBD2. The germline CDR1 and CDR2 sequences are MDHEN and SYDVKM. This CDR3 spans 15 amino acids. Trimming cost V 6 bases and J 3 bases; bases outside gene matches: 7. The CDR3 region has the DNA TGTGCCAGCAGCCGAGGGACTAGTAGCTACAATGAGCAGTTCTTC. This encodes CASSRGTSSYNEQFF.

A few counts support this clone. V gene TRBV28 combines with J gene TRBJ2-3, with 10 bases identical to TRBD2. The CDR3 sequence is 15 residues long. Germline assignment: CDR1 MDHEN and CDR2 SYDVKM. V lost 6 bases to trimming and J lost 2 bases; unmatched junction nucleotides: 5. Here the CDR3 reads CASRRAGGPTDTQYF. Written as DNA, the CDR3 is TGTGCCAGCAGGAGAGCGGGAGGGCCCACAGATACGCAGTATTTT.

This clone was seen ten or more times. The chain employs TRBV27 and TRBJ2-5; D uncertain. Deletions cut 2 bases from V and 3 bases from J, with 13 bases between. CDR1 is MNHEY and CDR2 is SMNVEV in the germline V gene (reference sequence). The CDR3 is made up of 15 amino acids. CDR3 amino acids: CASSLTLVGKETQYF. CDR3 coding DNA: TGTGCCAGCAGTTTAACGCTAGTCGGAAAAGAGACCCAGTACTTC.

The rearrangement uses TRBV7-2 and TRBJ2-1; D is ambiguous. Germline CDR1 reads SGHTA; CDR2 reads FQGNSA. Trimming took 4 bases from V and 7 from J, leaving 11 bases between them. CDR3 size: 13 residues. The CDR3 protein is CASSSTRTNEQFF. Here the CDR3 DNA reads TGTGCCAGCAGCTCCACACGGACGAATGAGCAGTTCTTC.

The chain uses TRBV18 and TRBJ2-5; the D is unclear. CDR1 and CDR2 from the germline V gene are KGHSH and LQKENI. This CDR3 spans 13 amino acids. Trimming removed 4 bases at V and 5 bases at J, with 11 bases between. CDR3 in DNA: TGTGCCAGCTCACAGTACGGTGGGGAGACCCAGTACTTC. Translated, it gives CASSQYGGETQYF.

V gene TRBV28 combines with J gene TRBJ2-7; D is possibly TRBD2 (5 bases). This CDR3 is built from 18 residues. Germline V CDR1 and CDR2: MDHEN, SYDVKM. The V end lost 3 bases, the J end lost 1 base, and 22 bases lay between the germline ends. Written as DNA, the CDR3 is TGTGCCAGCAGTTTCCCACCCTCCAGCGGAGCAAAATCCTACGAGCAGTACTTC. Amino acid sequence: CASSFPPSSGAKSYEQYF.

The rearrangement links TRBV27 to TRBJ2-2; TRBD2 agrees at 10 bases. Germline values: CDR1 MNHEY, CDR2 SMNVEV (reference sequence). The CDR3 is 21 amino acids. V lost 2 bases and J lost 6; bases outside the gene matches: 21. CDR3: CASSLEGVSASGRVIAGELFF. CDR3 in DNA: TGTGCCAGCAGTTTAGAGGGTGTCTCTGCTAGCGGGAGAGTTATCGCCGGGGAGCTGTTTTTT.

The count of this clone is one. This rearrangement joins TRBV7-2 to TRBJ2-5; no reliable D call. V dropped 1 base and J dropped 1 base, with 7 bases sitting between them. This CDR3 comprises 14 residues. In germline, CDR1 is SGHTA, CDR2 FQGNSA. DNA for the CDR3: TGTGCCAGCAGCTTAGGGGCCAGCCAAGAGACCCAGTACTTC. As protein: CASSLGASQETQYF.

The sample holds one count of this clone. This rearrangement joins TRBV29-1 to TRBJ1-3; D gene uncertain. The V gene lost 7 bases and the J gene lost 0 bases, with 4 bases spanning the gap. The CDR3 length is 11 residues. CDR1 is SQVTM and CDR2 is ANQGSEA in the germline V gene. In DNA form, the CDR3 reads TGCAGCGGTCGCTCTGGAAACACCATATATTTT. Residues: CSGRSGNTIYF.

The rearrangement links TRBV29-1 to TRBJ2-4; 8 bases fit TRBD2. Germline V gives CDR1 SQVTM, CDR2 ANQGSEA. The CDR3 consists of 18 residues. Germline trimming cut 6 bases from V and 0 bases from J; bases unmatched to any gene: 16. CDR3 sequence: CSVYSSGRSKLAKNIQYF. Written as DNA, the CDR3 is TGCAGCGTGTACTCAAGCGGGAGATCAAAATTAGCCAAAAACATTCAGTACTTC. Based on the CDR3 plus reference TRBV29-1 and TRBJ2-4, the full variable domain is SAVISQKPSRDICQRGTSLTIQCQVDSQVTMMFWYRQQPGQSLTLIATANQGSEATYESGFVIDKFPISRPNLTFSTLTVSNMSPEDSSIYLCSVYSSGRSKLAKNIQYFGAGTRLSVL.

The rearrangement links TRBV5-1 to TRBJ1-4; TRBD1 agrees at 9 bases. This CDR3 contains 15 residues. J gave up 5 bases and V 4 bases, and 6 bases lay outside the gene matches. Germline lookup yields CDR1 SGHRS and CDR2 YFSETQ. The CDR3 spells CASSQLGTGNEKLFF. DNA for the CDR3: TGCGCCAGCAGCCAACTCGGGACAGGGAATGAAAAACTGTTTTTT.

The chain links TRBV2 to TRBJ2-1, with 9 bases that match TRBD1. The germline V gene encodes CDR1 SNHLY and CDR2 FYNNEI. CDR3 length: 13 amino acids. J was trimmed by 6 bases and V by 7 bases; bases with no gene match: 4. The CDR3 nucleotides are TGTGCCAGCATAAGGACAGGGGTCAATGAGCAGTTCTTC. Translated, it gives CASIRTGVNEQFF. The variable domain in full, completed from reference TRBV2 and TRBJ2-1, reads EPEVTQTPSHQVTQMGQEVILRCVPISNHLYFYWYRQILGQKVEFLVSFYNNEISEKSEIFDDQFSVERPDGSNFTLKIRSTKLEDSAMYFCASIRTGVNEQFFGPGTRLTVL.

V gene TRBV5-1 combines with J gene TRBJ2-3, with TRBD2 matching 11 bases. CDR3 length: 16 amino acids. In germline, CDR1 is SGHRS, CDR2 YFSETQ. Trimming removed 4 bases from V and 2 bases from J; junction bases left unmatched: 6. The CDR3 region is CASSPLTSGNTDTQYF. In DNA form, the CDR3 reads TGCGCCAGCAGCCCGTTGACTAGCGGGAACACAGATACGCAGTATTTT.

The chain combines TRBV11-2 with TRBJ2-1, with D perhaps TRBD1 or TRBD2 (5 bases each). This CDR3 contains 15 residues. Trimming left V 5 bases short and J 1 base short, with 12 bases between. Germline lookup yields CDR1 SGHAT and CDR2 FQNNGV. This CDR3 reads CASSQGPASYNEQFF. CDR3 bases: TGTGCCAGCAGCCAGGGACCCGCGTCCTACAATGAGCAGTTCTTC.

The chain employs TRBV6-5 and TRBJ2-7; maybe TRBD1 (6 bases). Germline V gene sequence: CDR1 MNHEY, CDR2 SVGAGI. Trimming took off 6 bases at V and 3 bases at J, with 9 bases between the two ends. The CDR3 covers 12 residues. DNA for the CDR3: TGTGCCAGCAGGACAGGATACTACGAGCAGTACTTC. Translated: CASRTGYYEQYF.

The chain is built from TRBV14 and TRBJ1-1, with a weak D call TRBD1 (5 bases). This CDR3 has 15 amino acids. Germline assignment: CDR1 SGHDN and CDR2 FVKESK. Trimming stripped 4 bases from V and 1 base from J, with 13 bases between. The CDR3 coding sequence is TGTGCCAGCAGCCTCTGGGGGTCACCGAACACTGAAGCTTTCTTT. Protein sequence: CASSLWGSPNTEAFF.

This chain uses TRBV10-3 with TRBJ1-5; D is uncertain. Looked up from germline, CDR1 is ENHRY and CDR2 is SYGVKD. The CDR3 contains 12 residues. Trimming pared 6 bases from V and 4 bases from J, leaving 7 bases between. CDR3 residues: CAISPNNQPQHF. DNA of the CDR3: TGTGCCATCAGCCCAAATAATCAGCCCCAGCATTTT.

The V gene is TRBV6-6, the J gene TRBJ2-5; 8 nucleotides line up with TRBD1. Per germline, CDR1 MNHNY and CDR2 SVGAGI (reference sequence). The CDR3 loop spans 15 amino acids. Trimming took 3 bases from V and 5 from J; bases not matched to a gene: 8. The CDR3, as DNA: TGTGCCAGCAGTTATGGCAGGGGGCTTCGTGAGACCCAGTACTTC. It is translated as CASSYGRGLRETQYF.

The V and J genes are TRBV9 and TRBJ2-5, with 13 bases that match TRBD2. This CDR3 has 18 amino acids. Germline V gene sequence: CDR1 SGDLS, CDR2 YYNGEE. V lost 1 base to trimming and J lost 7 bases; unmatched junction nucleotides: 13. The CDR3 region is CASSVQGSTSGGIWTQYF. CDR3 sequence (DNA): TGTGCCAGCAGCGTACAGGGATCGACTAGCGGGGGGATATGGACCCAGTACTTC. Combining the CDR3 with reference TRBV9 and TRBJ2-5 gives the whole variable domain DSGVTQTPKHLITATGQRVTLRCSPRSGDLSVYWYQQSLDQGLQFLIQYYNGEERAKGNILERFSAQQFPDLHSELNLSSLELGDSALYFCASSVQGSTSGGIWTQYFGPGTRLLVL.

The CDR3 spells CASSVGWGGEQYF. The DNA for the CDR3 is TGTGCCAGCAGCGTAGGCTGGGGGGGCGAGCAGTACTTC. V usage is TRBV9 and J usage is TRBJ2-7, with 7 bases identical to TRBD2. Germline V gene data show CDR1 as SGDLS and CDR2 as YYNGEE. V lost 0 bases to trimming and J lost 6 bases; unmatched junction nucleotides: 3. The CDR3 runs 13 residues.

This clone was counted once. J is TRBJ2-7 and V is TRBV18; tentative D call: TRBD2 (6 bases). The germline CDR1 and CDR2 sequences are KGHSH and LQKENI. The CDR3 consists of 14 residues. Deletions cut 3 bases from V and 3 bases from J, with 12 bases between. The CDR3 coding sequence is TGTGCCAGCTCACCGAGTCAGACTAGCTACGAGCAGTACTTC. This translates into CASSPSQTSYEQYF. The whole variable domain, remainder taken from reference TRBV18 and TRBJ2-7, is NAGVMQNPRHLVRRRGQEARLRCSPMKGHSHVYWYRQLPEEGLKFMVYLQKENIIDESGMPKERFSAEFPKEGPSILRIQQVVRGDSAAYFCASSPSQTSYEQYFGPGTRLTVT.

The V and J genes are TRBV28 and TRBJ2-3, with 7 bases aligning to TRBD1. J gave up 1 base and V 6 bases, and 1 base lay outside the gene matches. The CDR3 runs 13 residues. Germline CDR1 MDHEN, CDR2 SYDVKM. CDR3 protein: CASRRGRTDTQYF. The DNA for the CDR3 is TGTGCCAGCAGAAGGGGGCGCACAGATACGCAGTATTTT.

The V gene is TRBV18, the J gene TRBJ2-4; D possibly corresponds to TRBD2 (6 bases). The CDR3 covers 16 residues. Looked up from germline, CDR1 is KGHSH and CDR2 is LQKENI. V was clipped by 2 bases and J by 0 bases, with 11 bases between them. CDR3 sequence reads: CASSPGEVRAKNIQYF. The CDR3 DNA sequence: TGTGCCAGCTCACCAGGGGAGGTAAGAGCCAAAAACATTCAGTACTTC.

The chain couples TRBV7-2 to TRBJ2-1; no clear D gene. Germline loops: CDR1 SGHTA, CDR2 FQGNSA. Trimming took 1 base from V and 5 from J, leaving 9 bases between them. This CDR3 region has 14 residues. The chain's CDR3 is CASSLGSDHNEQFF. CDR3 coding DNA: TGTGCCAGCAGCTTAGGCTCCGACCACAATGAGCAGTTCTTC.

This clone appeared a few times. This chain links TRBV2 with TRBJ2-5; D is possibly TRBD2 (5 bases). CDR3 size: 13 residues. Trimming removed 7 bases from V and 1 base from J, with 10 bases in between. Per germline, CDR1 SNHLY and CDR2 FYNNEI. In nucleotides, the CDR3 is TGTGCCAGCATGTTTAGCGTCCAAGAGACCCAGTACTTC. It specifies CASMFSVQETQYF.